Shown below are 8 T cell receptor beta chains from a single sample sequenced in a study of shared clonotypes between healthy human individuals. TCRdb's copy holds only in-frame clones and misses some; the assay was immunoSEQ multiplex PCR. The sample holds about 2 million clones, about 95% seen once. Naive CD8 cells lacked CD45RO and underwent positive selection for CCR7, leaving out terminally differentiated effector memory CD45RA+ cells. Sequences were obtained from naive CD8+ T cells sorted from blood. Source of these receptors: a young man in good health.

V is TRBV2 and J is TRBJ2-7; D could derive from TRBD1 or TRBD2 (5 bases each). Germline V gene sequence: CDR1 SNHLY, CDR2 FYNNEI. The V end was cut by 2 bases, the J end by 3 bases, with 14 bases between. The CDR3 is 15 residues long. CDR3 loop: CASSEWGFSDYEQYF. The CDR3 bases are TGTGCCAGCAGTGAATGGGGGTTTTCTGACTACGAGCAGTACTTC.

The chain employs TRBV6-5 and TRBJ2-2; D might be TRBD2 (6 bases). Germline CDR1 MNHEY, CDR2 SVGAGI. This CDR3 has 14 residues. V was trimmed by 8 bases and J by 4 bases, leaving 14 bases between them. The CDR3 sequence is CASAEGVGTGELFF. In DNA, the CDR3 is TGTGCCAGCGCGGAGGGAGTGGGCACCGGGGAGCTGTTTTTT.

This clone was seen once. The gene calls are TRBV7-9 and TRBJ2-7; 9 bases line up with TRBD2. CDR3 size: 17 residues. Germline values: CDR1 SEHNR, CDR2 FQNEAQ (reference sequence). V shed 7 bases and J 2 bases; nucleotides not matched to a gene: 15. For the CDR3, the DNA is TGTGCCAGCACCCCCCTCGGGTCTCGGACTAGCGCCTACGAGCAGTACTTC. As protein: CASTPLGSRTSAYEQYF. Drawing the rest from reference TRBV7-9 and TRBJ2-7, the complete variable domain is DTGVSQNPRHKITKRGQNVTFRCDPISEHNRLYWYRQTLGQGPEFLTYFQNEAQLEKSRLLSDRFSAERPKGSFSTLEIQRTEQGDSAMYLCASTPLGSRTSAYEQYFGPGTRLTVT.

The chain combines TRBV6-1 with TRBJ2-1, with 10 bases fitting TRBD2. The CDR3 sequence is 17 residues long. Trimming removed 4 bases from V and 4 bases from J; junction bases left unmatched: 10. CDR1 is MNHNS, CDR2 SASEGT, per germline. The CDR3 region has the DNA TGTGCCAGCAGTGGGGCTTTGACTAGCGGGCTGTACAATGAGCAGTTCTTC. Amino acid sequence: CASSGALTSGLYNEQFF.

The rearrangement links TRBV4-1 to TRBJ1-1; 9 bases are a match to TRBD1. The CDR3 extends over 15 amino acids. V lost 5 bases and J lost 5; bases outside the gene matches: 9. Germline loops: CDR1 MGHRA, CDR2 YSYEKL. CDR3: CASSDSDRGRTEAFF. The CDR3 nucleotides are TGCGCCAGCAGCGATTCCGACAGGGGGAGGACTGAAGCTTTCTTT.

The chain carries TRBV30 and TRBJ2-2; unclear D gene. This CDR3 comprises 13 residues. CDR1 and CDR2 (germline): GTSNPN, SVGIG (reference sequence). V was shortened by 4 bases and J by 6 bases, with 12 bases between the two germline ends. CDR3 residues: CAWTLVPAGELFF. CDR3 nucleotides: TGTGCCTGGACCCTGGTACCGGCCGGGGAGCTGTTTTTT.

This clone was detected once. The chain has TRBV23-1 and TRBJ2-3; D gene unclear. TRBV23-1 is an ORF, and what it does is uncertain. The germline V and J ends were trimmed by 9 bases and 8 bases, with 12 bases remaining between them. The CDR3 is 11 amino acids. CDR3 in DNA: TGCGCCAGTGTTGGAGTCGGTACGCAGTATTTT. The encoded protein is CASVGVGTQYF.

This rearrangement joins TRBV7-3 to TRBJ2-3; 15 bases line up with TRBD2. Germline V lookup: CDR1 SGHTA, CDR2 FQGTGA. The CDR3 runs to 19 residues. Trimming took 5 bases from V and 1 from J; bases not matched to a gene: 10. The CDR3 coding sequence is TGTGCCAGCAGCCCCACCGGGACTAGCGGGGGGTGGGGCACAGATACGCAGTATTTT. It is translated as CASSPTGTSGGWGTDTQYF.